Given below is one T cell receptor beta chain in context. Its antigen is currently unknown. The data were taken from a study of cytomegalovirus exposure and HLA in healthy donors. Study-wide context: When fewer than 500 donors were genotyped, around 77% of them were found to fall in the Caucasian-associated ancestry cluster.

Study conclusions and caveats: Reported results showed that the classifier diagnosed cytomegalovirus status with high specificity and sensitivity.

The germline CDR1 and CDR2 sequences are MNHNS and SASEGT. CDR3 length equals 14 residues. The ends were cut back, 2 bases at V and 7 bases at J, with 12 bases in the middle. The PCR was carried out with 60 Vbeta primers and 13 Jbeta primers. The authors' processing: About 11 million of about 80 million unique TCR beta chains were shared, per a later count. Clones were read by immunoSEQ multiplex PCR, and TCRdb kept only the in-frame ones, dropping some. The V and J calls and clone size are taken from that table; D and trimming were inferred from the DNA. The table lists 110,000 to 150,000 clones, around a tenth of them singletons.

The chain carries TRBV6-1 and TRBJ1-5, with no clear D. The material sequenced was PBMCs. This receptor was obtained from a male donor in good health and CMV-seronegative. The CDR3 region is CASSELGTGQPQHF. Written as DNA, the CDR3 is TGTGCCAGCAGTGAACTTGGAACGGGACAGCCCCAGCATTTT.